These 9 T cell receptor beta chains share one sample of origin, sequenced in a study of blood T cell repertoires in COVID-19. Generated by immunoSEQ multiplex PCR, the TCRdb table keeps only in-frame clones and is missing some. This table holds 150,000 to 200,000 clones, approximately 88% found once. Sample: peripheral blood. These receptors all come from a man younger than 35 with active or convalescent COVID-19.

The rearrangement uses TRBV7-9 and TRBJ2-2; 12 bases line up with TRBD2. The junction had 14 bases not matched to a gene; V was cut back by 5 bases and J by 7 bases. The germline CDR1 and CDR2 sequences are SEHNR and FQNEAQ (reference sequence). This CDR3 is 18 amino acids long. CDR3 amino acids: CASSASASGRALIGELFF. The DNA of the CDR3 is TGTGCCAGCAGCGCGTCGGCTAGCGGGAGGGCATTGATCGGGGAGCTGTTTTTT.

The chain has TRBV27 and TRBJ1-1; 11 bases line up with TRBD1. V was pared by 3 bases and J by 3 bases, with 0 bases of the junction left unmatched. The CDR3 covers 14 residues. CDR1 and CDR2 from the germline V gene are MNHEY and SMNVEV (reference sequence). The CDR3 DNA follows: TGTGCCAGCAGTTTGGGACAGGGGGACACTGAAGCTTTCTTT. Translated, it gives CASSLGQGDTEAFF.

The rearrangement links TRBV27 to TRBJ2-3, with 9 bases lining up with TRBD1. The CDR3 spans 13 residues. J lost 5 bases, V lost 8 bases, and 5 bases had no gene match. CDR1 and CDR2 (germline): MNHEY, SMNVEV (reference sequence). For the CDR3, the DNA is TGTGCCAGCCGGGACAGGGCTGTAGATACGCAGTATTTT. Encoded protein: CASRDRAVDTQYF.

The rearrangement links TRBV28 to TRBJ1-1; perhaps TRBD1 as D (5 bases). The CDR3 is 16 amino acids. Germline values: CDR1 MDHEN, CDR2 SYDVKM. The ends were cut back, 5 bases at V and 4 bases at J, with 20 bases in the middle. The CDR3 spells CASSSTWGELGTEAFF. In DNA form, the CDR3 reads TGTGCCAGCAGTAGTACCTGGGGGGAGTTGGGCACTGAAGCTTTCTTT.

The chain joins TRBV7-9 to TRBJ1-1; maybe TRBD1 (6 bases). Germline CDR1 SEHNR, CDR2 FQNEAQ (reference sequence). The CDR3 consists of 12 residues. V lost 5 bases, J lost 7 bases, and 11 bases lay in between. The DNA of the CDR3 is TGTGCCAGCAGCACAGGGAAAGGTGAAGCTTTCTTT. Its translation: CASSTGKGEAFF. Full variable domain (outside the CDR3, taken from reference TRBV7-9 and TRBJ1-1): DTGVSQNPRHKITKRGQNVTFRCDPISEHNRLYWYRQTLGQGPEFLTYFQNEAQLEKSRLLSDRFSAERPKGSFSTLEIQRTEQGDSAMYLCASSTGKGEAFFGQGTRLTVV.

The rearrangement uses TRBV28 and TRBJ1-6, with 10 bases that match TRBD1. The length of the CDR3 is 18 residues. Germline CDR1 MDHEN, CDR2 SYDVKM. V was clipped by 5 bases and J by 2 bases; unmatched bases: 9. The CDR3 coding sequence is TGTGCCAGCAGTCCCGTGGGACAGGGGTATACCTATAATTCACCCCTCCACTTT. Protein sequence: CASSPVGQGYTYNSPLHF.

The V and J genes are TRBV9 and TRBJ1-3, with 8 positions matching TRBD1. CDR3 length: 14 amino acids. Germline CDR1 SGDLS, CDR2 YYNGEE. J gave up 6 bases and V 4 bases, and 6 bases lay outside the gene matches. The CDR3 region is CASSSRDRTNTIYF. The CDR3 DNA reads TGTGCCAGCAGCTCCCGGGACAGGACAAACACCATATATTTT.

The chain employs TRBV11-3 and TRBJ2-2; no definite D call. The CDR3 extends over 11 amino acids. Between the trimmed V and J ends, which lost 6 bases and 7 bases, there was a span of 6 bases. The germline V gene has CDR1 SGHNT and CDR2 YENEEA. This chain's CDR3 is CASRADGELFF. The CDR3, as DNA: TGTGCCAGCAGGGCAGACGGGGAGCTGTTTTTT. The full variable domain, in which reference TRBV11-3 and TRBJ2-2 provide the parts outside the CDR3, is EAGVVQSPRYKIIEKKQPVAFWCNPISGHNTLYWYLQNLGQGPELLIRYENEEAVDDSQLPKDRFSAERLKGVDSTLKIQPAELGDSAVYLCASRADGELFFGEGSRLTVL.

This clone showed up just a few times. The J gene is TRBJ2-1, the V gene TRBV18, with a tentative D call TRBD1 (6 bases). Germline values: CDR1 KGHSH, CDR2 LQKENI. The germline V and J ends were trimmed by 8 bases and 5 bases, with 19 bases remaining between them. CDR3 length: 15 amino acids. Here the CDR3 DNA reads TGTGCCAGCCCCATACCGGGCAGGGGAGACAATGAGCAGTTCTTC. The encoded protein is CASPIPGRGDNEQFF. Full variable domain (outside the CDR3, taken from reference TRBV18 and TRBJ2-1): NAGVMQNPRHLVRRRGQEARLRCSPMKGHSHVYWYRQLPEEGLKFMVYLQKENIIDESGMPKERFSAEFPKEGPSILRIQQVVRGDSAAYFCASPIPGRGDNEQFFGPGTRLTVL.